This T cell receptor beta chain was found in a study of T-cell memory formation after mild COVID-19. Across the study: In these data, TCR clusters were largely donor specific. Overall study findings and caveats: Shrinking CD4+ clones resided mostly in CM and EM, and CD8+ ones in EMRA. Clones contracting day 15 to 85 were balanced CD4/CD8; later expanders leaned CD4+. Pre-infection memory held some responding clones, suggesting pre-existing cross-reactive T cells responded.

The CDR3 is made up of 19 amino acids. Trimming took 5 bases from V and 1 from J; bases not matched to a gene: 10. Germline CDR1 reads MNHEY; CDR2 reads SVGEGT. TCRdb reanalysed the 5' RACE reads using MiXCR and keeps one entry per CDR3 protein. The sample yields some 50,000 distinct CDR3 sequences, more than 10% seen once. As concerns this clonotype: As yet, its antigen is unknown.

Source material: PBMCs or a T cell subset sorted from them (not recorded which). The chain uses TRBV6-2 or TRBV6-3 and TRBJ2-3, with 15 bases matching TRBD2. The receptor was derived from a man aged 18 to 30 who had mild COVID-19 (a few samples of this study predate the infection). Cell type and time point are not known. The CDR3, as DNA: TGTGCCAGCAGTCCCAGGACTAGCGGGGGGGCCGGGGGCACAGATACGCAGTATTTT. It is translated as CASSPRTSGGAGGTDTQYF.